This T cell receptor (beta chain) is from a study of control samples from healthy donors and cancer patients. Clones were sequenced by immunoSEQ multiplex PCR, and TCRdb holds only the in-frame ones, with some missing. The sample yields 22,000 or so clones, around nine tenths seen once. The sequence came from a woman aged 55 to 70 with head and neck cancer. Material for sequencing was PBMCs.

In nucleotides, the CDR3 is TGTGCCAGCAGCTTAGGCGGAAACTCCTACGAGCAGTACTTC. Translation: CASSLGGNSYEQYF. The chain uses TRBV11-3 and TRBJ2-7; D not resolved. The V gene lost 1 base and the J gene lost 0 bases, with 7 bases spanning the gap. CDR3 length: 14 residues. CDR1 SGHNT and CDR2 YENEEA come from the germline V gene.